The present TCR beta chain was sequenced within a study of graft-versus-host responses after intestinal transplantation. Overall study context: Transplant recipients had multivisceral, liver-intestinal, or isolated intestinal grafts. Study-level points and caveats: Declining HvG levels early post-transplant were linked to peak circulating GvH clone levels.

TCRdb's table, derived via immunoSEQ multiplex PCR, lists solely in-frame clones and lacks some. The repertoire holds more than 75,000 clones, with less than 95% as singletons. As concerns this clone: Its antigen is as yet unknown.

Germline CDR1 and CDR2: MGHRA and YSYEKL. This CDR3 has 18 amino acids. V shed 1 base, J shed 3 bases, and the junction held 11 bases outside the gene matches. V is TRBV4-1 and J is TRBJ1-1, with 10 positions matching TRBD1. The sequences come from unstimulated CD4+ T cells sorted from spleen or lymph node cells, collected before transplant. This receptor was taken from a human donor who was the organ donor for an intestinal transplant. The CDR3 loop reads CASSQASGQGRADTEAFF. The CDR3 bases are TGCGCCAGCAGCCAAGCCTCGGGACAGGGGAGGGCGGACACTGAAGCTTTCTTT.